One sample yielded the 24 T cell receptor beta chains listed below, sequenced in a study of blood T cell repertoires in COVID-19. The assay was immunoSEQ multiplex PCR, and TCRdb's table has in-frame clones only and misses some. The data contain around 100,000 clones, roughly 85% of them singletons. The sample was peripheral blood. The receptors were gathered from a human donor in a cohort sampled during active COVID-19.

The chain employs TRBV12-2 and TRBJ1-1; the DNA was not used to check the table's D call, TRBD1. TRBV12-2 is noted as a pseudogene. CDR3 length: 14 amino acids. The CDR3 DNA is TGTGCAAGTCGCCCTAAACAGGGATGGAGTGAAGCTTTCTTT. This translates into CASRPKQGWSEAFF.

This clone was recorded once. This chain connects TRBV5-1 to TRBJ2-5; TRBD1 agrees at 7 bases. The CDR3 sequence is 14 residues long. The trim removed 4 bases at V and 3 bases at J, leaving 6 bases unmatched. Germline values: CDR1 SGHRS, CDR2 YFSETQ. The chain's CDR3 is CASSTGQSKETQYF. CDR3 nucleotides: TGCGCCAGCAGCACGGGACAGAGTAAAGAGACCCAGTACTTC.

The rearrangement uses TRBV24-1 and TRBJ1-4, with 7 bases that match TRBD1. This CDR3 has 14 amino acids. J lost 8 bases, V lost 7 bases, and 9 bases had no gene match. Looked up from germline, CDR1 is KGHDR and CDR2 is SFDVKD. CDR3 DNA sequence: TGTGCCACCAGCCTGACAGGGAGCGGCGAAAAACTGTTTTTT. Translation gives CATSLTGSGEKLFF.

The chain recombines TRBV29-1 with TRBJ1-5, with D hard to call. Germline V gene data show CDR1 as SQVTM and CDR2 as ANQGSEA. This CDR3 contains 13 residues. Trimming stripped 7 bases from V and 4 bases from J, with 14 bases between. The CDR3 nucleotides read TGCAGCGCGTCGGGTGCAGTTAATCAGCCCCAGCATTTT. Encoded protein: CSASGAVNQPQHF.

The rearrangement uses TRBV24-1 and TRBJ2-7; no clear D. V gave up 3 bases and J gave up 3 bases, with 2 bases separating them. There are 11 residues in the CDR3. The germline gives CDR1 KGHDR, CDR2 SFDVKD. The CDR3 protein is CATSDHYEQYF. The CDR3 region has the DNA TGTGCCACCAGTGATCACTACGAGCAGTACTTC.

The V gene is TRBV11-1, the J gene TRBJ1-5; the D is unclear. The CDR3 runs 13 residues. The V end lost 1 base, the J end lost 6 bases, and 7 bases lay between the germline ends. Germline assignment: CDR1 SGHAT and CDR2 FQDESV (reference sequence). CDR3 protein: CASSLGDTQPQHF. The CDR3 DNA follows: TGTGCCAGCAGCTTAGGTGACACTCAGCCCCAGCATTTT.

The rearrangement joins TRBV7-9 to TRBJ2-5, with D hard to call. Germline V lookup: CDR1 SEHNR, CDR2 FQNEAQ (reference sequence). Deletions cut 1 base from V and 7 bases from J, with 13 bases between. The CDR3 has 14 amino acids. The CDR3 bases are TGTGCCAGCAGCTTAGACGGAATGCTAGGGACCCAGTACTTC. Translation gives CASSLDGMLGTQYF.

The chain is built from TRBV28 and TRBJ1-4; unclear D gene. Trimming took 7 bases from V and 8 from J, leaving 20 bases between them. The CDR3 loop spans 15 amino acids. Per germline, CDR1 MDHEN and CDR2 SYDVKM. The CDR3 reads CASNSIGRTPEKLFF. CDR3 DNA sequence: TGTGCCAGCAACTCCATTGGGCGGACTCCCGAAAAACTGTTTTTT.

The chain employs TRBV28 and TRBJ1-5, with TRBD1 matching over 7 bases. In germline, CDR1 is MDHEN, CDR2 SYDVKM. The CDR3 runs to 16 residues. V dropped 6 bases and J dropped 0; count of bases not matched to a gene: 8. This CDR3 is CASSRDSYDSNQPQHF. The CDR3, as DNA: TGTGCCAGCAGCCGGGACAGTTACGATAGCAATCAGCCCCAGCATTTT.

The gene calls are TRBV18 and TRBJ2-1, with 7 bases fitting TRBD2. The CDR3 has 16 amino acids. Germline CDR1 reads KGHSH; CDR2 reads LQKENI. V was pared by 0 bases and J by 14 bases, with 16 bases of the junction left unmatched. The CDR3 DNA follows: TGTGCCAGCTCACCACCGGGGGGGGTCCGCGACGCATGGGAGTTCTTC. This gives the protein CASSPPGGVRDAWEFF.

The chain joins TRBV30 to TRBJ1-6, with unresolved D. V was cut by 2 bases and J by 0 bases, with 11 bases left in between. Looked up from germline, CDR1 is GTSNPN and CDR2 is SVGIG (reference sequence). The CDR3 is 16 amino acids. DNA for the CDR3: TGTGCCTGGAGTACTCGAGGGAGCTCCTATAATTCACCCCTCCACTTT. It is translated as CAWSTRGSSYNSPLHF.

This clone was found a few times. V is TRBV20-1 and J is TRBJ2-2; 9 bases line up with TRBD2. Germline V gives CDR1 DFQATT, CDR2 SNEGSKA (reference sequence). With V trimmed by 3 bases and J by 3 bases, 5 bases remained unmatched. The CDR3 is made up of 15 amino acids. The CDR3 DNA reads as TGCAGTGCTAGTAATAGCGGGAGCCACACCGGGGAGCTGTTTTTT. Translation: CSASNSGSHTGELFF.

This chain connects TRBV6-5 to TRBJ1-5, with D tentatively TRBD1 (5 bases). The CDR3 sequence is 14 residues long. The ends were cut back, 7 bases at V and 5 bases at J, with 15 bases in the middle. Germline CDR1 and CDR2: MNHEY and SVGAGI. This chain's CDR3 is CASTASGGDQPQHF. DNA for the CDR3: TGTGCCAGCACCGCTTCGGGAGGGGATCAGCCCCAGCATTTT.

CDR3 DNA sequence: TGTGCCAGTAGTACCCTCCGGGGTGTAGTAGCCAAAAACATTCAGTACTTC. This codes for CASSTLRGVVAKNIQYF. The V gene is TRBV19, the J gene TRBJ2-4, with a possible D match to TRBD2 (5 bases). Trimming removed 4 bases from V and 0 bases from J, with 16 bases in between. Looked up from germline, CDR1 is LNHDA and CDR2 is SQIVND (reference sequence). The CDR3 sequence is 17 residues long. Full variable domain (outside the CDR3, taken from reference TRBV19 and TRBJ2-4): DGGITQSPKYLFRKEGQNVTLSCEQNLNHDAMYWYRQDPGQGLRLIYYSQIVNDFQKGDIAEGYSVSREKKESFPLTVTSAQKNPTAFYLCASSTLRGVVAKNIQYFGAGTRLSVL.

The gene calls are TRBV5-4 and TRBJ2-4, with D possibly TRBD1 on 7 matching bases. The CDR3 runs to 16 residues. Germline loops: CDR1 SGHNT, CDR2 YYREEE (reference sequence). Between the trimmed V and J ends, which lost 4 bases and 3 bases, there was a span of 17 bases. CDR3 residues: CASSLRQGGGKNIQYF. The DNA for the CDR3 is TGTGCCAGCAGCCTACGGCAGGGGGGTGGCAAAAACATTCAGTACTTC. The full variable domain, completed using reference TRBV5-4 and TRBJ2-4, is ETGVTQSPTHLIKTRGQQVTLRCSSQSGHNTVSWYQQALGQGPQFIFQYYREEENGRGNFPPRFSGLQFPNYSSELNVNALELDDSALYLCASSLRQGGGKNIQYFGAGTRLSVL.

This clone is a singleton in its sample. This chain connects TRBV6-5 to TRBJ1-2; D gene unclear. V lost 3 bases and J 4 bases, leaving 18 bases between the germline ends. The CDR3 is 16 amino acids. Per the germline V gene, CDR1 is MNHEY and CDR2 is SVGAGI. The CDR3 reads CASSYLPLTNLYGYTF. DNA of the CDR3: TGTGCCAGCAGTTATCTACCACTCACGAACCTCTATGGCTACACCTTC.

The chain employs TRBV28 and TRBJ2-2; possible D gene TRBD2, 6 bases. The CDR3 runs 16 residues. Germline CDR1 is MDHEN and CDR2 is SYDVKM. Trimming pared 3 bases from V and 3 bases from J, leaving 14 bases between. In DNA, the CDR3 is TGTGCCAGCAGTTTCAGGAGGGAGTGGGACACCGGGGAGCTGTTTTTT. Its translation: CASSFRREWDTGELFF.

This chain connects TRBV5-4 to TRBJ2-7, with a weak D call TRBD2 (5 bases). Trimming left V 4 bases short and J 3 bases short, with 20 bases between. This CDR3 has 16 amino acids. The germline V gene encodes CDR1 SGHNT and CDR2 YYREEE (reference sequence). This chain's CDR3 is CASSLRVSDERYEQYF. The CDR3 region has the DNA TGTGCCAGCAGCCTGCGGGTGTCGGATGAGCGCTACGAGCAGTACTTC.

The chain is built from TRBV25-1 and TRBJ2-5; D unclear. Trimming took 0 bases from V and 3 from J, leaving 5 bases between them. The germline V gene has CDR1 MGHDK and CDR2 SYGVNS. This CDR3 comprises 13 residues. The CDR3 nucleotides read TGTGCCAGCAGTGAATACGGTGAAGAGACCCAGTACTTC. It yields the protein CASSEYGEETQYF.

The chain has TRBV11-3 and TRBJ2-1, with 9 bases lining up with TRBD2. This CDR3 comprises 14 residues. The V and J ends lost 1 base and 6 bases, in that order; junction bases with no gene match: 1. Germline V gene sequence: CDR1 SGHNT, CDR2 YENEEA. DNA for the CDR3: TGTGCCAGCAGCTTAGGCGGGGGGGCCAATGAGCAGTTCTTC. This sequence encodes CASSLGGGANEQFF.

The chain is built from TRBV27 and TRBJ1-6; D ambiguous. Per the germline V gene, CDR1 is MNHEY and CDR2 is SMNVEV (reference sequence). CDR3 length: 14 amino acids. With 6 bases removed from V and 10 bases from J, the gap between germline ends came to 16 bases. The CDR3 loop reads CASRDAGGASPLHF. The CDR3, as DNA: TGTGCCAGCAGGGACGCGGGTGGAGCGTCACCCCTCCACTTT.

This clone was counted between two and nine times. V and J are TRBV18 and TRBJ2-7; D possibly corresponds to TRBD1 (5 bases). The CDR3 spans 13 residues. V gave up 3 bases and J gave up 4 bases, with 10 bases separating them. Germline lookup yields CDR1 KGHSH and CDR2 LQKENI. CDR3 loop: CASSPDTTYEQYF. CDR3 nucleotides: TGTGCCAGCTCACCGGACACGACGTACGAGCAGTACTTC.

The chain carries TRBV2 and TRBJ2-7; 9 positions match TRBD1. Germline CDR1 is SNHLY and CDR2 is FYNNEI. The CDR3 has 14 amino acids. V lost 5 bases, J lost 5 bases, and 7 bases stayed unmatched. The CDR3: CASSPKTGGNEQYF. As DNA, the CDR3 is TGTGCCAGCAGTCCGAAGACAGGGGGGAACGAGCAGTACTTC.

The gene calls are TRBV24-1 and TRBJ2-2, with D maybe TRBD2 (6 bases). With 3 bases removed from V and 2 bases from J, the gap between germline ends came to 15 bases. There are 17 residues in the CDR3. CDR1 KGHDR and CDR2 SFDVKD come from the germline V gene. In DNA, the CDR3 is TGTGCCACCAGTGATCCCCCCGGGACTGGTAACACCGGGGAGCTGTTTTTT. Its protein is CATSDPPGTGNTGELFF.